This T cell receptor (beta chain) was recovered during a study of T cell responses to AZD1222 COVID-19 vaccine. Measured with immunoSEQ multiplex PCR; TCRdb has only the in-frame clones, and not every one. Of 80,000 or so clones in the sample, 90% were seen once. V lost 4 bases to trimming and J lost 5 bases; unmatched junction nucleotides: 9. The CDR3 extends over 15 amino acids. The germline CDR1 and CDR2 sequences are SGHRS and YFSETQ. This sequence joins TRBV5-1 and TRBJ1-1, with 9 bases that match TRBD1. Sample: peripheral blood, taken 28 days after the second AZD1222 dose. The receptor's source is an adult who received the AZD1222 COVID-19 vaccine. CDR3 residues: CASSLEGQGTTEAFF. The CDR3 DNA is TGCGCCAGCAGCCTGGAGGGACAGGGTACGACTGAAGCTTTCTTT.